Below, 16 T cell receptor beta chains from the same sample are listed, as sequenced in a study of breast tumors, draining lymph nodes, adjacent tissues. TCRdb used MiXCR to reprocess the multiplex PCR reads, holding one entry per CDR3 protein. The table has about 140,000 distinct CDR3 sequences, 32% seen once. Axillary draining lymph nodes of breast cancer patients supplied the node samples. The material sequenced was axillary lymph node tissue. All receptors derive from a female donor with breast cancer. Some clones in this sample may be carry-over from other donors' samples.

The genes are TRBV28 and TRBJ1-1; D gene uncertain. V dropped 6 bases and J dropped 1 base, with 12 bases sitting between them. This CDR3 is built from 14 residues. Germline V gene sequence: CDR1 MDHEN, CDR2 SYDVKM. The CDR3 here is CASRPTVGNTEAFF. In nucleotides, the CDR3 is TGTGCCAGCAGGCCCACCGTTGGGAACACTGAAGCTTTCTTT.

This clonotype occurred many times. V and J are TRBV9 and TRBJ2-2; D not certain. The CDR3 sequence is 15 residues long. Between the trimmed V and J ends, which lost 4 bases and 2 bases, there was a span of 12 bases. Germline CDR1 and CDR2: SGDLS and YYNGEE. The CDR3 here is CASSPDDTNTGELFF. The CDR3 DNA follows: TGTGCCAGCAGCCCGGATGACACCAACACCGGGGAGCTGTTTTTT. Looking up the rest from reference TRBV9 and TRBJ2-2 gives the full variable domain: DSGVTQTPKHLITATGQRVTLRCSPRSGDLSVYWYQQSLDQGLQFLIQYYNGEERAKGNILERFSAQQFPDLHSELNLSSLELGDSALYFCASSPDDTNTGELFFGEGSRLTVL.

V and J are TRBV19 and TRBJ1-6, with D unclear. CDR3 length: 14 amino acids. V was clipped by 2 bases and J by 8 bases, with 10 bases between them. Germline V gene lookup returns CDR1 LNHDA and CDR2 SQIVND (reference sequence). DNA of the CDR3: TGTGCCAGTAGTATAACGGATAAGGATTCACCCCTCCACTTT. This gives the protein CASSITDKDSPLHF.

This clonotype was picked up many times. This rearrangement joins TRBV7-8 to TRBJ2-2, with 7 bases identical to TRBD2. Germline V gene sequence: CDR1 SGHVS, CDR2 FQNEAQ. There are 16 residues in the CDR3. The V segment lost 6 bases and the J segment 0 bases; nucleotides outside the gene matches: 7. The chain's CDR3 is CASRWEAGPNTGELFF. DNA of the CDR3: TGTGCCAGCAGGTGGGAAGCGGGGCCGAACACCGGGGAGCTGTTTTTT.

This clonotype occurred once. The CDR3 region has the DNA TGTGCCAGCAGTCGTATGGGAGGGGCTTCGCGTGGCTACACCTTC. Its protein product is CASSRMGGASRGYTF. This chain links TRBV6-5 with TRBJ1-2; D is possibly TRBD1 (5 bases). The CDR3 is 15 amino acids. The germline gives CDR1 MNHEY, CDR2 SVGAGI. The ends were cut back, 5 bases at V and 7 bases at J, with 20 bases in the middle.

In this sample, this clonotype turned up many times. A junction boundary mismatches the germline segment, possibly from a read error. This rearrangement joins TRBV5-1 to TRBJ2-5; the D is unclear. The CDR3 length is 14 residues. Germline V lookup: CDR1 SGHRS, CDR2 YFSETQ. The CDR3 loop is CASSLVAYQDTQYF. The DNA of the CDR3 is TGCGCCAGCAGCTTGGTCGCGTACCAAGACACCCAGTACTTC.

The rearrangement joins TRBV7-9 to TRBJ1-6; weak D call: TRBD1 (5 bases). There are 14 residues in the CDR3. The V gene's germline CDR1 is SEHNR and CDR2 FQNEAQ (reference sequence). Trimming left V 4 bases short and J 10 bases short, with 14 bases between. CDR3 nucleotides: TGTGCCAGCAGCTGGGGGGATGCCTCCTCACCCCTCCACTTT. As protein: CASSWGDASSPLHF.

The rearrangement uses TRBV4-2 and TRBJ2-7, with TRBD1 identical over 11 bases. CDR3 length equals 16 residues. CDR1 and CDR2 from the germline V gene are LGHNA and YNFKEQ. In nucleotides, the CDR3 is TGTGCCAACAGCCAGGTCTTGGGACAGGGGGTCCGCGAGCAGTACGTC. Translating gives CANSQVLGQGVREQYV.

This clonotype appeared many times. The chain has TRBV3-1 and TRBJ1-6; D not certain. Per the germline V gene, CDR1 is LGHDT and CDR2 is YNNKEL (reference sequence). The CDR3 covers 17 residues. V dropped 3 bases and J dropped 6 bases, with 18 bases sitting between them. CDR3 amino acids: CASSQKAGRYFNSPLHF. The CDR3 region has the DNA TGTGCCAGCAGCCAGAAGGCAGGACGATACTTTAATTCACCCCTCCACTTT. Based on the CDR3 plus reference TRBV3-1 and TRBJ1-6, the full variable domain is DTAVSQTPKYLVTQMGNDKSIKCEQNLGHDTMYWYKQDSKKFLKIMFSYNNKELIINETVPNRFSPKSPDKAHLNLHINSLELGDSAVYFCASSQKAGRYFNSPLHFGNGTRLTVT.

In its sample, this clonotype was seen many times. The chain has TRBV7-6 and TRBJ2-5; D gene uncertain. V was shortened by 5 bases and J by 4 bases, with 17 bases between the two germline ends. This CDR3 comprises 15 residues. Germline V gene data show CDR1 as SGHVS and CDR2 as FNYEAQ. CDR3 loop: CASSPRPASLETQYF. The CDR3 coding sequence is TGTGCCAGCAGCCCCAGGCCAGCGTCGTTAGAGACCCAGTACTTC.

This clonotype was found many times. This chain links TRBV13 with TRBJ1-1, with TRBD1 identical over 7 bases. Germline V gives CDR1 PRHDT, CDR2 FYEKMQ (reference sequence). The CDR3 sequence is 16 residues long. V was pared by 5 bases and J by 1 base, with 10 bases of the junction left unmatched. In DNA form, the CDR3 reads TGTGCCAGCAGCCTTAAGACAGGGTCTGGGAACACTGAAGCTTTCTTT. Translating it yields CASSLKTGSGNTEAFF.

The chain joins TRBV5-8 to TRBJ1-1, with D uncertain. The CDR3 spans 16 residues. V was shortened by 0 bases and J by 4 bases, with 16 bases between the two germline ends. Germline V CDR1 and CDR2: SGHTS, YDEGEE. Here the CDR3 reads CASSLDGRYSGTEAFF. Here the CDR3 DNA reads TGTGCCAGCAGCTTGGACGGTCGGTATTCGGGCACTGAAGCTTTCTTT.

This clonotype was picked up many times. The chain has TRBV7-2 and TRBJ2-5; D ambiguous. Per the germline V gene, CDR1 is SGHTA and CDR2 is FQGNSA. The V end was cut by 3 bases, the J end by 5 bases, with 10 bases between. The CDR3 consists of 13 residues. The CDR3 sequence: CASSFSPMETQYF. CDR3 DNA: TGTGCCAGCAGCTTCTCCCCGATGGAGACCCAGTACTTC.

As for this clonotype: The junction shows a germline mismatch at one end, possibly a read error. The J gene is TRBJ2-7, the V gene TRBV6-5; D remains ambiguous. The CDR3 runs to 13 residues. The germline V gene encodes CDR1 MNHEY and CDR2 SVGAGI. In nucleotides, the CDR3 is TGTGCTACCAAGCCGTCGTTCTCCTACGAGCAGTGCTTC. Encoded protein: CATKPSFSYEQCF.

The table lists this clonotype with many counts. The chain has TRBV7-3 and TRBJ2-1, with 7 bases fitting TRBD2. This CDR3 contains 14 residues. V lost 1 base, J lost 10 bases, and 7 bases stayed unmatched. The germline gives CDR1 SGHTA, CDR2 FQGTGA. The CDR3 bases are TGTGCCAGCAGCTTAAGCGGGGGAGTGGGCGAGCAGTTCTTC. It translates to CASSLSGGVGEQFF.

This clonotype has ten or more counts. The chain recombines TRBV19 with TRBJ2-1; 7 bases are shared with TRBD2. CDR3 length: 15 amino acids. Trimming removed 5 bases from V and 0 bases from J; junction bases left unmatched: 4. Germline V gene sequence: CDR1 LNHDA, CDR2 SQIVND (reference sequence). DNA of the CDR3: TGTGCCAGTAGTGCCAGCGGGACCTCCTACAATGAGCAGTTCTTC. It translates to CASSASGTSYNEQFF.